This paragraph covers one TCR beta chain sequence. Its antigen is not identified. The PCR was carried out with 60 Vbeta primers and 13 Jbeta primers. Here immunoSEQ multiplex PCR was the method, and the copy in TCRdb shows in-frame clones only, minus some. The profile shows 90,000 to 130,000 clones, 65% to 85% of them singletons. This sample is drawn from a study of cytomegalovirus exposure and HLA in healthy donors. Turning to the study itself: Genetic ancestry analysis placed about 84% of the 350 to 500 donors that were genotyped in the Caucasian-associated cluster.

Study observations and caveats: DRB1 had the most TCR associations and HLA-C the fewest, a later analysis found, with rates varying by HLA locus.

The V segment lost 6 bases and the J segment 1 base; nucleotides outside the gene matches: 3. This CDR3 comprises 13 residues. Germline CDR1 and CDR2: SQVTM and ANQGSEA. V is TRBV29-1 and J is TRBJ1-5; 7 nucleotides agree with TRBD1. Sequencing input: PBMCs. This receptor was identified in a man between 25 and 39 years old in good health and CMV-seropositive. CDR3 sequence: CSVQQGSNQPQHF. The CDR3 DNA is TGCAGCGTCCAACAGGGGAGCAATCAGCCCCAGCATTTT.